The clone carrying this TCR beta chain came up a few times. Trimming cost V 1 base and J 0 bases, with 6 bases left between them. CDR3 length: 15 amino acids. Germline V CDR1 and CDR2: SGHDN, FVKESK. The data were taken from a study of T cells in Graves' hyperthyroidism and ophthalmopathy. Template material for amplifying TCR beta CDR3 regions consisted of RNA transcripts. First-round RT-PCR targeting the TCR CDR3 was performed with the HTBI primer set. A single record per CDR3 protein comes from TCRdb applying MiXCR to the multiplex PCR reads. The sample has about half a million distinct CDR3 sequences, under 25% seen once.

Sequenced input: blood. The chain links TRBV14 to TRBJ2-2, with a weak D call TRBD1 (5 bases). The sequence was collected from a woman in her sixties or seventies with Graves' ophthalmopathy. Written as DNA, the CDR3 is TGTGCCAGCAGCCAAGGACAGACGAACACCGGGGAGCTGTTTTTT. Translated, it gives CASSQGQTNTGELFF.